These 5 T cell receptor beta chains originate from one sample sequenced in a study of regulatory T cells in long-lasting Graves disease. Combining iRepertoire HTBI primers with Arm-PCR of CDR3 regions, the authors built TCR beta libraries. TCRdb itself ran the multiplex PCR reads through MiXCR, one entry per CDR3 protein. The sample has 600,000 to 800,000 distinct CDR3 sequences; 25% to 35% are singletons. The time point: persistent/refractory GD, antithyroid drugs over 5 years with positive TRAb. Isolated PBMC RNA provided the starting material for the TCR library. The material sequenced was peripheral blood mononuclear cells (PBMCs), taken when the disease was refractory, from a patient treated with antithyroid drugs. These TCRs come from a female donor with Graves disease.

V gene TRBV27 combines with J gene TRBJ2-7; D is unresolved. The CDR3 is made up of 15 amino acids. The germline CDR1 and CDR2 sequences are MNHEY and SMNVEV (reference sequence). V gave up 5 bases and J gave up 3 bases, with 17 bases separating them. For the CDR3, the DNA is TGTGCCAGCAGTGTTGTCCCCGCGATCCGCTACGAGCAGTACTTC. Amino acid sequence: CASSVVPAIRYEQYF.

A note on this clonotype: At one end the junction does not follow the germline gene, possibly because of a read error. This chain connects TRBV9 to TRBJ2-2, with D possibly being TRBD2 (5 bases). The CDR3 is 14 amino acids. The V gene's germline CDR1 is SGDLS and CDR2 YYNGEE. The CDR3: CASSVVQSTGELFF. The DNA for the CDR3 is TGTGCCAGCAGCGTAGTCCAGAGCACCGGGGAGCTGTTTTTC.

This clonotype was observed a few times. The rearrangement joins TRBV9 to TRBJ1-6; TRBD1 is a possible D gene (6 bases). Deletions cut 0 bases from V and 5 bases from J, with 12 bases between. The CDR3 runs 16 residues. The germline CDR1 and CDR2 sequences are SGDLS and YYNGEE. The CDR3 is CASSVGGGSHNSPLHF. For the CDR3, the DNA is TGTGCCAGCAGCGTAGGCGGGGGCAGCCATAATTCACCCCTCCACTTT.

This clonotype was recorded at least ten times. The rearrangement uses TRBV27 and TRBJ2-7; D unresolved. CDR1 is MNHEY and CDR2 is SMNVEV in the germline V gene (reference sequence). Trimming removed 5 bases from V and 1 base from J, with 18 bases in between. The CDR3 spans 16 residues. The CDR3 spells CASSPSLTGASYEQYF. CDR3 nucleotides: TGTGCCAGCAGTCCGTCACTGACGGGCGCTTCCTACGAGCAGTACTTC.

The chain combines TRBV6-2 or TRBV6-3 with TRBJ1-2; tentatively, D is TRBD1 (5 bases). The V and J ends lost 5 bases and 4 bases respectively, with 17 bases between them. Germline V CDR1 and CDR2: MNHEY, SVGEGT. The CDR3 sequence is 15 residues long. This chain's CDR3 is CASSEWRGESYGYTF. In DNA form, the CDR3 reads TGTGCCAGCAGTGAATGGAGGGGTGAAAGCTATGGCTACACCTTC.